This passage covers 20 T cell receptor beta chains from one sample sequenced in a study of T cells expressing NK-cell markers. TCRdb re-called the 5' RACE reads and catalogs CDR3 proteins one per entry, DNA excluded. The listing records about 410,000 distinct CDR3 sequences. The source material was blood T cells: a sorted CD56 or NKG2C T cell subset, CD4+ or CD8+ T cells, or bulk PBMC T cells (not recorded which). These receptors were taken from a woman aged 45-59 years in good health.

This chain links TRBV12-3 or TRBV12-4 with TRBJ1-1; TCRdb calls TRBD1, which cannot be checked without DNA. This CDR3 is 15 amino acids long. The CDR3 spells CASSPQTGLGTEAFF.

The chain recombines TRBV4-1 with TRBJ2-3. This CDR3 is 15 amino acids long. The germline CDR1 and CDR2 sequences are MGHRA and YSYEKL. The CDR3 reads CASRPLLQSTDTQYF.

The CDR3 loop is CASSQDTGGKDTGELFF. The rearrangement uses TRBV4-1 and TRBJ2-2; absent DNA, TCRdb's TRBD1 call cannot be checked. CDR1 and CDR2 (germline): MGHRA, YSYEKL. CDR3 length: 17 residues.

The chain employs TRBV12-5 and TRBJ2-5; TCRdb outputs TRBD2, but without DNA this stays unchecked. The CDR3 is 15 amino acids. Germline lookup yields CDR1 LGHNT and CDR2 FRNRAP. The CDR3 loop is CASGLGTSGQETQYF.

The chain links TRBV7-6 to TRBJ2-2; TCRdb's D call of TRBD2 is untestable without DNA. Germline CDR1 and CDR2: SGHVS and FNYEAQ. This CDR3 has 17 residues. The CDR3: CASSLTSTSGNTGELFF.

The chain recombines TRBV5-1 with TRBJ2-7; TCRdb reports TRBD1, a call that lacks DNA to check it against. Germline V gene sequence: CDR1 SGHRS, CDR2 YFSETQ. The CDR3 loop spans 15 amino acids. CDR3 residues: CASSLAWDGSYEQYF.

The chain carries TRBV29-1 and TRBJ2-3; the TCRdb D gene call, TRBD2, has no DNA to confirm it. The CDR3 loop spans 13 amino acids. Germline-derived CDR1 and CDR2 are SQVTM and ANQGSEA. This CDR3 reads CSFLTSAPDTQYF.

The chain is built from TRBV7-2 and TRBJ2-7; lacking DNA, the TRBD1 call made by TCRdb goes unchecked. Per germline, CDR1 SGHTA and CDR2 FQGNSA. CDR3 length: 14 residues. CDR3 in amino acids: CASRVQGARDEQYF.

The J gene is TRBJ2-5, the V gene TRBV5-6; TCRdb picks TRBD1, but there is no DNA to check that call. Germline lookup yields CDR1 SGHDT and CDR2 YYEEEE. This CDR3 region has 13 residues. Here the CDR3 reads CASRAAQGGTQYF.

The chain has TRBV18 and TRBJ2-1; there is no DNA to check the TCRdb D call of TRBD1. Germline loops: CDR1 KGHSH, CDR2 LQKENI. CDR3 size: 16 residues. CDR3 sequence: CASSPRWTGAVNEQFF. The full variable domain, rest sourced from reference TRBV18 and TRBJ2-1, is NAGVMQNPRHLVRRRGQEARLRCSPMKGHSHVYWYRQLPEEGLKFMVYLQKENIIDESGMPKERFSAEFPKEGPSILRIQQVVRGDSAAYFCASSPRWTGAVNEQFFGPGTRLTVL.

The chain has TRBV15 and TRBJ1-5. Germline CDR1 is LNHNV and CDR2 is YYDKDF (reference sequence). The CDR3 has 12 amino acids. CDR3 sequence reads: CATAEGELPQHF.

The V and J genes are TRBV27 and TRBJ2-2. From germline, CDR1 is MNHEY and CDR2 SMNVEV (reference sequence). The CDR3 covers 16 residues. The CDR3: CASSPQLRANTGELFF.

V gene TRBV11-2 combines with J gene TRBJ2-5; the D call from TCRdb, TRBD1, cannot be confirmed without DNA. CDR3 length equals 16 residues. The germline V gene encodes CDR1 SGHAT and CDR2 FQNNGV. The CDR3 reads CASSLESGTGEETQYF.

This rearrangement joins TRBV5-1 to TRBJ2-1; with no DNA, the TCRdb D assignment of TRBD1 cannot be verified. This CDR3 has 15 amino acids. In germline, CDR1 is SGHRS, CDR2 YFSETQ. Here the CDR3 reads CASRPTGEMYNEQFF.

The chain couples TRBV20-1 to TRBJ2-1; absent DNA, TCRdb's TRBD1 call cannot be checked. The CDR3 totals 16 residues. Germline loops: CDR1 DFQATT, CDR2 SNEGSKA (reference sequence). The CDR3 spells CSASDSLAGDYNEQFF.

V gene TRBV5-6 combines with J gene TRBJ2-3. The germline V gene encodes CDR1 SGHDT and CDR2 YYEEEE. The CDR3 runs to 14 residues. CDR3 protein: CASSLWLGSDTQYF.

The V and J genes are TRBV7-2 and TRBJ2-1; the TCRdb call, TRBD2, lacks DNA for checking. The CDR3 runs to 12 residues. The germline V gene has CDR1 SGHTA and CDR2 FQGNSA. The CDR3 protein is CASSPTTSAQFF.

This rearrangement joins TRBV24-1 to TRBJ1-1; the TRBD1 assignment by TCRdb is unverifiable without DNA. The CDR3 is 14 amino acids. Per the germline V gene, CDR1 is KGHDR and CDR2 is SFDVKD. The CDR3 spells CATSDPGTNTEAFF.

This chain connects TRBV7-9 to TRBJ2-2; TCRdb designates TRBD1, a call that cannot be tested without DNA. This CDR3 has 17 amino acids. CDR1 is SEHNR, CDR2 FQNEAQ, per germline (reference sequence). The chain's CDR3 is CASSPPLRETNTGELFF.

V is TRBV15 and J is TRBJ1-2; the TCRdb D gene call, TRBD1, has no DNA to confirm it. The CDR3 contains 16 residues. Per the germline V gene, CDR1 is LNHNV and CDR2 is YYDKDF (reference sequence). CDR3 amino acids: CATSRAGGRLNYGYTF.